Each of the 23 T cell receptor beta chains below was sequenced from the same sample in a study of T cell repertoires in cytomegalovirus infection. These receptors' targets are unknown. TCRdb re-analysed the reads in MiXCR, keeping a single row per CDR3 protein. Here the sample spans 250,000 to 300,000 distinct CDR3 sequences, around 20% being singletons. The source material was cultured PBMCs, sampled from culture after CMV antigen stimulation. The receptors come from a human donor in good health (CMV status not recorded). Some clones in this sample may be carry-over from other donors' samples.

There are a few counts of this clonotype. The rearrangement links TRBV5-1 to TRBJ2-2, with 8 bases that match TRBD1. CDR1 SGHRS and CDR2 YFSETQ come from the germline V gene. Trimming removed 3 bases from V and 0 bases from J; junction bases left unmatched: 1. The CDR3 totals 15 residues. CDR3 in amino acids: CASSSGQANTGELFF. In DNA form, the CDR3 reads TGCGCCAGCAGCTCGGGACAGGCGAACACCGGGGAGCTGTTTTTT.

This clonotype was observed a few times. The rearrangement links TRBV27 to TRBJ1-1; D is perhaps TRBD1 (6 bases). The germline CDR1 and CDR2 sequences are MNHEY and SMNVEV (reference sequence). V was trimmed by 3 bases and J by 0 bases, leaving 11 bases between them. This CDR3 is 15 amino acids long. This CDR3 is CASSFRDNMNTEAFF. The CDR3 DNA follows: TGTGCCAGCAGTTTCCGGGACAACATGAACACTGAAGCTTTCTTT.

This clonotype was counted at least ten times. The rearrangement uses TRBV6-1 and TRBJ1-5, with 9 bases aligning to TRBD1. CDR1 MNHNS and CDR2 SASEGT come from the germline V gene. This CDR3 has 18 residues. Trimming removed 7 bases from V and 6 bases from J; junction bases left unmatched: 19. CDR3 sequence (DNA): TGTGCCAGCACCCCTATGAGGGACAGGGTCGTTTCTGGTCAGCCCCAGCATTTT. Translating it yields CASTPMRDRVVSGQPQHF.

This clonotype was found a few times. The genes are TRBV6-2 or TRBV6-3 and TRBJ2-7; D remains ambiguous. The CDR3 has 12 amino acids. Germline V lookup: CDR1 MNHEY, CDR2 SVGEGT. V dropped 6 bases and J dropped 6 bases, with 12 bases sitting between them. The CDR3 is CASSNTWGEQYV. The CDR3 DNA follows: TGTGCCAGCAGCAACACCTGGGGCGAGCAGTACGTC.

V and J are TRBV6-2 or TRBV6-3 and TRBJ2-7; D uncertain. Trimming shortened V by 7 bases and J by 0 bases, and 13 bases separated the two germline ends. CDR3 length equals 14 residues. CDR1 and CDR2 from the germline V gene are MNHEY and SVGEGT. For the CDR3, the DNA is TGTGCCAGCACCGCGTATAGGACCTCCTACGAGCAGTACGTC. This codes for CASTAYRTSYEQYV.

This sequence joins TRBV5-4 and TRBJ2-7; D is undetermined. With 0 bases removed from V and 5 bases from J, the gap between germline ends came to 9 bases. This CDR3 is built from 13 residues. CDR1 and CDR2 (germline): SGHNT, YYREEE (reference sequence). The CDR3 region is CASSLAGRNEQYF. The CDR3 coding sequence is TGTGCCAGCAGCTTGGCTGGTAGGAACGAGCAGTACTTC.

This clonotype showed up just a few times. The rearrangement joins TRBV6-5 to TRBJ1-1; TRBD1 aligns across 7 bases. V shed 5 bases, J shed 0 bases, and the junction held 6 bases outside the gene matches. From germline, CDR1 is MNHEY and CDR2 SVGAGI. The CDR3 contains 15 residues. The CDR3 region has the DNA TGTGCCAGCAGTCTGACAGGGACCCTGAACACTGAAGCTTTCTTT. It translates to CASSLTGTLNTEAFF.

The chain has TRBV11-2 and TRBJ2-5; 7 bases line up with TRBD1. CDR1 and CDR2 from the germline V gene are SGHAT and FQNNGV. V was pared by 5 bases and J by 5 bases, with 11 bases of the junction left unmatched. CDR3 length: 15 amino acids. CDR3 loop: CASSPQGVDGETQYF. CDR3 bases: TGTGCCAGCAGCCCTCAGGGGGTAGACGGGGAGACCCAGTACTTC.

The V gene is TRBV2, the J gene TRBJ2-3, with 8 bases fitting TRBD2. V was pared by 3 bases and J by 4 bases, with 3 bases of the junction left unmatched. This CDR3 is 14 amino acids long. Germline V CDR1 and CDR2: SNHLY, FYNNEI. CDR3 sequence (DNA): TGTGCCAGCAGTGACGGGAGGGCCCCAGATACGCAGTATTTT. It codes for CASSDGRAPDTQYF.

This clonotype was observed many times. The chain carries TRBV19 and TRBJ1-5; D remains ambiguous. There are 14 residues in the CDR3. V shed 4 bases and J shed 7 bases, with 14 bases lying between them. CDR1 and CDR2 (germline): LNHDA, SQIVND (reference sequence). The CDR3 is CASSTGRGDQPQHF. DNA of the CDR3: TGTGCCAGTAGTACCGGGCGGGGTGACCAGCCCCAGCATTTT.

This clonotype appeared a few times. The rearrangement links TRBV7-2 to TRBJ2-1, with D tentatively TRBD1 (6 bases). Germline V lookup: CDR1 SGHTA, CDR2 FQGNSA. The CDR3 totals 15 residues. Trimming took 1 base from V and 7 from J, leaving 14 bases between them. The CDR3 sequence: CASSLVRGYGNEQFF. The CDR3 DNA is TGTGCCAGCAGCTTAGTCAGGGGTTATGGGAATGAGCAGTTCTTC.

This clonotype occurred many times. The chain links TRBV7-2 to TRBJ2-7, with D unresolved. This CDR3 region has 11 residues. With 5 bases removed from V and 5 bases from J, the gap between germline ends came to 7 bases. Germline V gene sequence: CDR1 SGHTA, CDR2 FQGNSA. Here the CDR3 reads CASSLTHEQYF. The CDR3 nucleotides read TGTGCCAGCAGCCTCACCCACGAGCAGTACTTC.

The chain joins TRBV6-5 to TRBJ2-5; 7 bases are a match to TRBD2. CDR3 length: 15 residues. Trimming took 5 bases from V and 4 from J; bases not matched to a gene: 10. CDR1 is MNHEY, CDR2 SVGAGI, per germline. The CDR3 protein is CASSPGLPGGETQYF. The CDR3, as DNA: TGTGCCAGCAGTCCGGGACTACCGGGAGGAGAGACCCAGTACTTC.

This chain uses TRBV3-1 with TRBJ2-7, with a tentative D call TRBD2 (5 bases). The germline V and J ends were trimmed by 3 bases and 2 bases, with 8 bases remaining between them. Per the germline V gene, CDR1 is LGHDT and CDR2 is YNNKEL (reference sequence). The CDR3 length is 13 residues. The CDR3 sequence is CASSHSGPYEQYF. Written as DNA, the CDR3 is TGTGCCAGCAGCCACAGCGGTCCCTACGAGCAGTACTTC.

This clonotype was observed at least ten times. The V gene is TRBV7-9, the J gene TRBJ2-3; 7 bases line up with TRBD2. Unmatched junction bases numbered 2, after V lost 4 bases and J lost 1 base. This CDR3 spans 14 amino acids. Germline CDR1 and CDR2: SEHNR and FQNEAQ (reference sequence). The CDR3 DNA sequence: TGTGCCAGCAGCTCCGCGGGGGGCACAGATACGCAGTATTTT. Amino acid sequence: CASSSAGGTDTQYF.

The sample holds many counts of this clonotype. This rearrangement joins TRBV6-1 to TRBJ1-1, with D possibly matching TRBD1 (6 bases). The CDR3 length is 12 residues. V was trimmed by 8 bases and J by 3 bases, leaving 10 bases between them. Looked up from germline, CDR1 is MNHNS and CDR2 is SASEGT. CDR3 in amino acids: CASRQADTEAFF. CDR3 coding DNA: TGTGCCAGCCGACAGGCAGACACTGAAGCTTTCTTT.

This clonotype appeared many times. The CDR3 loop is CASSYSTGRELGEQFF. CDR3 nucleotide sequence: TGTGCCAGCAGTTACTCGACCGGGAGGGAGCTCGGTGAGCAGTTCTTC. The chain recombines TRBV6-6 with TRBJ2-1; 8 nucleotides line up with TRBD2. This CDR3 is built from 16 residues. Trimming at V came to 0 bases and at J to 9 bases, leaving 10 bases not matched to a gene. CDR1 and CDR2 from the germline V gene are MNHNY and SVGAGI (reference sequence).

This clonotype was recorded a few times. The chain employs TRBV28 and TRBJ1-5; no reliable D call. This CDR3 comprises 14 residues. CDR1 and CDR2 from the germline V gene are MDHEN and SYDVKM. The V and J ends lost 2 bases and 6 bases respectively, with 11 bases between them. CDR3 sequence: CASSLVGIVQPQHF. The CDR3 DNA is TGTGCCAGCAGTTTAGTCGGGATAGTTCAGCCCCAGCATTTT.

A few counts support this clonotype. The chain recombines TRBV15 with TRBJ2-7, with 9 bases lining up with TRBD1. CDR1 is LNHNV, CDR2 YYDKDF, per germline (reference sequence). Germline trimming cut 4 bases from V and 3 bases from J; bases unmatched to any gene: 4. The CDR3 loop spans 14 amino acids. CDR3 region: CATSTMTGGYEQYF. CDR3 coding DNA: TGTGCCACCAGCACCATGACAGGGGGCTACGAGCAGTACTTC.

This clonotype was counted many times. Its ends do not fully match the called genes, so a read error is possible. In DNA, the CDR3 is TGTGCCAGCAGCTCCTACGATTGGGGCTACGAGCTGTACTTC. Amino acid sequence: CASSSYDWGYELYF. V gene TRBV7-2 combines with J gene TRBJ2-7, with D possibly being TRBD1 (5 bases). From germline, CDR1 is SGHTA and CDR2 FQGNSA. The CDR3 totals 14 residues.

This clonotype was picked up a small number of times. The CDR3 DNA sequence: TGTGCCAGCAGTAACACCGGGACAGGGGGCTACAATGAGCAGTTCTTC. Amino acids: CASSNTGTGGYNEQFF. The chain employs TRBV6-5 and TRBJ2-1; 11 nucleotides match TRBD1. The CDR3 length is 16 residues. The junction had 6 bases not matched to a gene; V was cut back by 5 bases and J by 3 bases. Germline V gives CDR1 MNHEY, CDR2 SVGAGI.

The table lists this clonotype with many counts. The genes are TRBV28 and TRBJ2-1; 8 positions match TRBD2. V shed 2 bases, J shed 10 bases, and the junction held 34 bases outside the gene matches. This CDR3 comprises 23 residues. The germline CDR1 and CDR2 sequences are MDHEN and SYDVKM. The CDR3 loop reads CASSLPLSARQDLTWGLVGEQFF. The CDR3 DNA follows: TGTGCCAGCAGTTTACCCCTGTCCGCGAGGCAAGATCTGACCTGGGGACTAGTGGGGGAGCAGTTCTTC.

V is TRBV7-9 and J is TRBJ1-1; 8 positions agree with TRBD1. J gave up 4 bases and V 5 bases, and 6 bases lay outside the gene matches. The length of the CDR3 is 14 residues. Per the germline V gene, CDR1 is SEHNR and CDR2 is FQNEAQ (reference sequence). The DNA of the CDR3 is TGTGCCAGCAGCGTGGACAGGGTGGCCACTGAAGCTTTCTTT. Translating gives CASSVDRVATEAFF.